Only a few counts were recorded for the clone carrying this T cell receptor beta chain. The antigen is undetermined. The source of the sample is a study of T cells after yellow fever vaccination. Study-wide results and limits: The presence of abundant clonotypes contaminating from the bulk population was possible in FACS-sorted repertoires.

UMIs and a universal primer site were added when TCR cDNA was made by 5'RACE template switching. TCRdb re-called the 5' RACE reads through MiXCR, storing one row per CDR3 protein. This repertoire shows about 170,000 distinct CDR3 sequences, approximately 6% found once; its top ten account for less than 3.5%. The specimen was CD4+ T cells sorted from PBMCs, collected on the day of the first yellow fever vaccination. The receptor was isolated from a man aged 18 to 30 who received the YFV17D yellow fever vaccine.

The CDR3 sequence is CASSRLRSSSYNSPLHF. The DNA for the CDR3 is TGTGCCAGCAGTCGACTGCGGTCCAGCTCCTATAATTCACCCCTCCACTTT. The chain employs TRBV6-1 and TRBJ1-6; no definite D call. The CDR3 spans 17 residues. Germline CDR1 and CDR2: MNHNS and SASEGT. Trimming stripped 5 bases from V and 0 bases from J, with 14 bases between.